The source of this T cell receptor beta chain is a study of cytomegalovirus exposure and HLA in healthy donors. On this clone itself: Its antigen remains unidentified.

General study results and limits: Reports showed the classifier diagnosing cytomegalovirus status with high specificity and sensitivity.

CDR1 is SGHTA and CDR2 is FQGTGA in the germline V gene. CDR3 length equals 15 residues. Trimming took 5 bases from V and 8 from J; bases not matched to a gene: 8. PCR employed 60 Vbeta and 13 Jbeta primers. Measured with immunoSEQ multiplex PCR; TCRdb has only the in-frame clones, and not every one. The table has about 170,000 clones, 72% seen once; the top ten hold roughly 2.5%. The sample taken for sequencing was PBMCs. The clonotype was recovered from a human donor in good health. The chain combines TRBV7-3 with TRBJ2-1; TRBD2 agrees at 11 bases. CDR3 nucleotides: TGTGCCAGCAGCGGTAGCGGGGGGGCCGATTATGAGCAGTTCTTC. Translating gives CASSGSGGADYEQFF.